The TCR beta chain described here comes from a study of T-cell reconstitution after alpha-beta-depleted transplantation in children (dated by TCRdb to 2016 to 2017). General notes on the study: Using TCR repertoire profiling, the study followed T-cell immune reconstitution in a quantitative way in children after TCRalphabeta/CD19-depleted allogeneic hematopoietic cell transplantation.

Only a few counts were recorded for this clonotype. Its cognate antigen has yet to be identified. The sample holds no much larger clone one base away, and base qualities are not on file. The sample's treatment or condition label, in plain terms: allogeneic hematopoietic cell transplantation with graft depleted of TCRalphabeta T cells and CD19 B cells. The transplant recipients were children given TCRalphabeta/CD19-depleted allogeneic hematopoietic cell grafts. Broader findings and caveats from the paper: About two months after transplant, the apparently early recovery of alphabetaT-cell counts reportedly depended on just several hundred clones that had expanded rapidly and came from non-depleted graft cells. In some patients, the high TCRbeta diversity seen at day 60 was put down to recipient T cells and intrathymic progenitors that had survived conditioning. Hyperexpanded clone frequencies declined over subsequent months; after one year, T-cell counts and TCRbeta diversity were mostly attributed to newly produced T cells.

Trimming removed 4 bases from V and 2 bases from J, leaving 5 bases between the germline ends. The CDR1 and CDR2 encoded by the germline V gene are SQVTM and ANQGSEA. From cysteine to phenylalanine, the CDR3 is 11 amino acids long. The DNA shown is the 33-base CDR3, in frame from base 1. The library came from PCR. Sequenced on an Illumina HiSeq 2500. To normalize quantification of the TCRbeta repertoire, the TCR libraries were built with molecular barcoding that relied on unique molecular identifiers. The raw public reads went through TCRdb reprocessing: fastp at Q25, MiXCR clone calling, in-frame beta chains kept. Rows matching on CDR3 protein sequence are summarized as one entry with the most common DNA and genes. Across this sample there are almost 250,000 distinct CDR3 sequences, with about 23% seen only once. In total, the top ten clones hold about 2.8% of the sample.

The material was PBMCs, obtained before TCRalphabeta/CD19-depleted stem cell transplant. This sequence originates from a girl aged 2-15 years with Fanconi anemia, due to receive a stem cell transplant. In this chain, TRBV29-1 is recombined with TRBJ1-2; no D gene call is confident. The CDR3 protein: CSVGLNYGYTF. In nucleotide form, the sequence is TGCAGCGTTGGGTTAAACTATGGCTACACCTTC.